This TCR beta chain came from a study of shared clonotypes between healthy human individuals. V trimming: 7 bases; J trimming: 1 base; junction bases outside the gene matches: 5. Looked up from germline, CDR1 is LNHDA and CDR2 is SQIVND (reference sequence). The CDR3 is made up of 15 amino acids. Data came from immunoSEQ multiplex PCR; TCRdb stores just in-frame clones and leaves some out. In the table there are 2,500,000 or so clones, under 95% of which are singletons. Donors were healthy HIV-negative adults without recent acute infections or vaccinations. This sequence originates from a man aged 18 to 29 in good health. Some clones in this sample may be carry-over from other donors' samples. The chain employs TRBV19 and TRBJ1-1; 11 nucleotides align to TRBD1. Sequencing was done on a sample of naive CD4+ T cells from PBMCs. Stated subset: CD45RA+ positively selected. The CDR3 DNA is TGTGCCAGTATTAGGACAGGGGGCTGGAACACTGAAGCTTTCTTT. It encodes CASIRTGGWNTEAFF.